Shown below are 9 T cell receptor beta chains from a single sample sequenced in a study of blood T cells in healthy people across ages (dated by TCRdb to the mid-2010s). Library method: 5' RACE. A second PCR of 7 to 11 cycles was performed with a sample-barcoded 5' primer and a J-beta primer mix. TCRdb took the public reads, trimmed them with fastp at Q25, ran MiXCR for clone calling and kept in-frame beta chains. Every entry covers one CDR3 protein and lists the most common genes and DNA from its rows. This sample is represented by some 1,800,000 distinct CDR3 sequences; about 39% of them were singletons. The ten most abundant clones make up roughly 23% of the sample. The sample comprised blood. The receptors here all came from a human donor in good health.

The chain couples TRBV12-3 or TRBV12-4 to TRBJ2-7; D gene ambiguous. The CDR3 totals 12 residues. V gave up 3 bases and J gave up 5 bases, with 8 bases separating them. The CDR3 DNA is TGTGCCAGCAGTTTTGGGGTCCACGAGCAGTACTTC. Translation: CASSFGVHEQYF.

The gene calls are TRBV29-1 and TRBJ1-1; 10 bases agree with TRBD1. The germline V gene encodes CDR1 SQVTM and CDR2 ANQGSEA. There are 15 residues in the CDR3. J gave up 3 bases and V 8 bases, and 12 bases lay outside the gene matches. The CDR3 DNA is TGCAGCTCGTGGGGGGGCGGGACAGGGGACACTGAAGCTTTCTTT. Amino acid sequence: CSSWGGGTGDTEAFF.

In DNA, the CDR3 is TGCGCCAGCAGCTCCCTCAAAGGGAATTCTAACTATGGCTACACCTTC. Translation gives CASSSLKGNSNYGYTF. The chain joins TRBV5-1 to TRBJ1-2, with unresolved D. CDR1 SGHRS and CDR2 YFSETQ come from the germline V gene. This CDR3 is built from 16 residues. V was trimmed by 3 bases and J by 0 bases, leaving 15 bases between them.

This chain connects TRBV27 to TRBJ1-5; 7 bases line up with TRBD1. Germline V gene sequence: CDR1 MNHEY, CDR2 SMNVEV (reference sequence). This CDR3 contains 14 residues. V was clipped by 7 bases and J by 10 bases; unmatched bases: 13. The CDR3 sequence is CASMRQGPFEPQHF. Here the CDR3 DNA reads TGTGCCAGCATGCGACAGGGCCCCTTTGAACCCCAGCATTTT.

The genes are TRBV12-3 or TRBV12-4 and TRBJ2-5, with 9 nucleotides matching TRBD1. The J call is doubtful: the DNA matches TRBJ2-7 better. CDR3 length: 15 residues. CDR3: CASSLNRGPTYEQYF. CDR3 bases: TGTGCCAGCAGTTTAAACAGGGGGCCTACCTACGAGCAGTACTTC.

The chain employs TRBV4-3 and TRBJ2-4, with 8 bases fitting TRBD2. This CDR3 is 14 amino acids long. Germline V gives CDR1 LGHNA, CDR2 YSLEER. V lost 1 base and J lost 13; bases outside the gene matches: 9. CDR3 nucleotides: TGCGCCAGCAGCCAAGTCGAGACGGGGGGGTTCCAGTACTTC. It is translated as CASSQVETGGFQYF.

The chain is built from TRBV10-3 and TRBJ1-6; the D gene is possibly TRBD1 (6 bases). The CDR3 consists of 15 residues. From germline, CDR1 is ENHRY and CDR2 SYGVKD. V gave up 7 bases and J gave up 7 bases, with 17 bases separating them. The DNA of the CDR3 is TGTGCCATCACCCGAGACAGGCCTTCGAATTCACCCCTCCACTTT. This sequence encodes CAITRDRPSNSPLHF.

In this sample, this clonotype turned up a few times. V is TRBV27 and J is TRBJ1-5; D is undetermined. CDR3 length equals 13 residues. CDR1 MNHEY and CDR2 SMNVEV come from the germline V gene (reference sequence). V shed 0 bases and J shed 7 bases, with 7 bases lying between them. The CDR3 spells CASSLSAFQPQHF. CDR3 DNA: TGTGCCAGCAGTTTATCTGCGTTCCAGCCCCAGCATTTT.

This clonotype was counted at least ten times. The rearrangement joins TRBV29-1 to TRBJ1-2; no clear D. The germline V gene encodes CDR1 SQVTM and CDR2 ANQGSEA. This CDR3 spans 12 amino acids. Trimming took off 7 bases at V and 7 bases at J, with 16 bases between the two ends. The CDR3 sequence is CSAVGYGVGYTF. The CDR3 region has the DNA TGCAGCGCCGTCGGATACGGGGTTGGCTACACCTTC. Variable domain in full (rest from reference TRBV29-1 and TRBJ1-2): SAVISQKPSRDICQRGTSLTIQCQVDSQVTMMFWYRQQPGQSLTLIATANQGSEATYESGFVIDKFPISRPNLTFSTLTVSNMSPEDSSIYLCSAVGYGVGYTFGSGTRLTVV.